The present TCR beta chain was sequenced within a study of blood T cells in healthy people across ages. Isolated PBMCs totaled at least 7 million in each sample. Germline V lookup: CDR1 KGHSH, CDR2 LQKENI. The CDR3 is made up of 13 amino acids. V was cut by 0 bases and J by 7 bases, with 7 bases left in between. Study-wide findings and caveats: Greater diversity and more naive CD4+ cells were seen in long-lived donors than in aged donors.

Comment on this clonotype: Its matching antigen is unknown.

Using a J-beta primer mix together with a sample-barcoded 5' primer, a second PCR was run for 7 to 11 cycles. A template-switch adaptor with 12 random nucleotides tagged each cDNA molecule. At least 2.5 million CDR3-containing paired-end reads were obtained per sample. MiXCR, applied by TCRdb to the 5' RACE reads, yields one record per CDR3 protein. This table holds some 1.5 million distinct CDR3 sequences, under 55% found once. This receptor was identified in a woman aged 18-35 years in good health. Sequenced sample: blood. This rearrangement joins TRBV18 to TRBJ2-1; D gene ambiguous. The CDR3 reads CASSPPAKNEQFF. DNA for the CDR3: TGTGCCAGCTCACCACCAGCTAAGAATGAGCAGTTCTTC.